What follows describes a single TCR beta chain. Antigen unknown. Primers for the PCR totalled 60 Vbeta and 13 Jbeta. Assay: immunoSEQ multiplex PCR; the TCRdb copy retains only in-frame clones and omits some. This table holds 170,000 or so clones, 80% found once. This sample stems from a study of cytomegalovirus exposure and HLA in healthy donors. Whole-study results and caveats: The study had only CMV serostatus as immune exposure information. Later work showed greater clonal expansion in HLA-associated TCR beta chains than in equally common others. About 87% or about 30% of the time was how often most TCR beta V segments were productive, according to an earlier analysis.

CDR1 is MDHEN and CDR2 is SYDVKM in the germline V gene. The V segment lost 5 bases and the J segment 5 bases; nucleotides outside the gene matches: 7. The CDR3 sequence is 14 residues long. The receptor comes from a man aged 25-45 years in good health and CMV-seropositive. The chain links TRBV28 to TRBJ2-7; the match to TRBD1 covers 9 bases. The material sequenced was PBMCs. In DNA, the CDR3 is TGTGCCAGCAGTACACCCGGGACAGGGCACGAGCAGTACTTC. Translated, it gives CASSTPGTGHEQYF.